This TCR beta chain was sequenced for a study of response to subunit inactivated influenza vaccine. Germline lookup yields CDR1 SEHNR and CDR2 FQNEAQ (reference sequence). The CDR3 length is 13 residues. Between the trimmed V and J ends, which lost 0 bases and 3 bases, there was a span of 5 bases. The study, taken as a whole, reports: The authors offered the suggestion that each seasonal influenza vaccination recruits few new T cells.

TCRdb ran MiXCR on the RT-PCR reads and lists one entry per CDR3 protein. The data show around 200,000 distinct CDR3 sequences, around 14% seen once. In the case of this clonotype: Its antigen is as yet unknown.

The chain uses TRBV7-9 and TRBJ2-5, with D maybe TRBD2 (5 bases). The receptor comes from a man aged 45-65 years who received an inactivated influenza vaccine. The sample was CD8+ T cells sorted from PBMCs, taken about 5 days after vaccination. The CDR3 coding sequence is TGTGCCAGCAGCTTAGCGGAGGAAGAGACCCAGTACTTC. It specifies CASSLAEEETQYF.